This T cell receptor beta chain was captured in a study of blood T cells in healthy people across ages. Germline V lookup: CDR1 DFQATT, CDR2 SNEGSKA (reference sequence). The V and J ends lost 0 bases and 7 bases respectively, with 18 bases between them. This CDR3 has 15 amino acids. A second PCR of 7 to 11 cycles used a sample-barcoded 5' primer and a J-beta primer mix. Each cDNA was tagged by a template-switch adaptor containing 12 random nucleotides. TCRdb re-called the 5' RACE reads with MiXCR, one entry per CDR3 protein. There are about 930,000 distinct CDR3 sequences in the sample; roughly 29% occur only once, and around 9.6% lies in the top ten. The data also belong to a second study, concerning T cells of mothers and their children.

The V gene is TRBV20-1, the J gene TRBJ1-2, with D possibly matching TRBD1 (5 bases). Sequencing was performed on blood. This receptor was obtained from a woman between 35 and 50 years old in good health. The CDR3 DNA reads as TGCAGTGCTAGAGAGGAGAAGAGGGGAATGGGTGGCTACACCTTC. This gives the protein CSAREEKRGMGGYTF.